A single sample is the source of the 5 T cell receptor beta chains below, sequenced in a study of early T cells in non-severe SARS-CoV-2 infection. TCRdb re-analysed the 5' RACE reads in MiXCR, keeping a single row per CDR3 protein. This sample has tens of thousands of distinct CDR3 sequences, with approximately 6.6% found just once. The sequences come from whole blood, collected at baseline. These TCRs come from an adult who was a healthcare worker with PCR-confirmed SARS-CoV-2 infection or an uninfected control (not recorded which).

This clonotype came up many times. The gene calls are TRBV24-1 and TRBJ2-2; D is perhaps TRBD1 (6 bases). The germline V gene encodes CDR1 KGHDR and CDR2 SFDVKD. Trimming removed 10 bases from V and 4 bases from J, with 18 bases in between. The CDR3 consists of 15 residues. The CDR3 reads CATESRDKSTGELFF. The CDR3 DNA reads TGTGCCACAGAGTCTCGGGACAAAAGCACCGGGGAGCTGTTTTTT.

In this sample, this clonotype turned up a few times. The rearrangement links TRBV9 to TRBJ1-1; D is undetermined. The CDR3 consists of 12 residues. Germline V gene sequence: CDR1 SGDLS, CDR2 YYNGEE. Deletions cut 0 bases from V and 5 bases from J, with 5 bases between. CDR3 protein: CASSVGETEAFF. The CDR3 DNA is TGTGCCAGCAGCGTAGGGGAAACTGAAGCTTTCTTT.

This clonotype was counted a few times. The V and J genes are TRBV10-3 and TRBJ2-7, with unresolved D. The germline CDR1 and CDR2 sequences are ENHRY and SYGVKD. The V end was cut by 0 bases, the J end by 2 bases, with 8 bases between. The CDR3 contains 14 residues. The CDR3 loop is CAISESEWTYEQYF. The CDR3 coding sequence is TGTGCCATCAGTGAGTCTGAATGGACCTACGAGCAGTACTTC.

The V call is TRBV6-6, the J call TRBJ2-1; the match to TRBD1 covers 9 bases. Per the germline V gene, CDR1 is MNHNY and CDR2 is SVGAGI (reference sequence). J lost 5 bases, V lost 2 bases, and 4 bases had no gene match. There are 15 residues in the CDR3. This CDR3 is CASSYGQGSDNEQFF. CDR3 coding DNA: TGTGCCAGCAGTTACGGACAGGGGTCCGACAATGAGCAGTTCTTC.

This clonotype was observed many times. The chain has TRBV7-9 and TRBJ1-2; tentative D call: TRBD1 (5 bases). Deletions cut 1 base from V and 8 bases from J, with 20 bases between. CDR3 length equals 16 residues. Germline CDR1 SEHNR, CDR2 FQNEAQ (reference sequence). The chain's CDR3 is CASSLVAFGGEGGYTF. The CDR3 DNA sequence: TGTGCCAGCAGCTTAGTGGCTTTCGGGGGAGAAGGCGGCTACACCTTC.